The 14 T cell receptor beta chains below were found in one sample sequenced in a study of T-cell reconstitution after alpha-beta-depleted transplantation in children listed by TCRdb under 2016. Interpreted using the paper, the treatment or condition label stands for: allogeneic hematopoietic cell transplantation with graft depleted of TCRalphabeta T cells and CD19 B cells. Receptor amplification or capture employed PCR. TCRdb names Illumina HiSeq 2500 as the instrument used. To normalize quantification of the TCRbeta repertoire, the TCR libraries were built with molecular barcoding that relied on unique molecular identifiers. Clones were called with MiXCR by TCRdb after fastp trimmed the public reads at Q25, and only in-frame beta chains were retained. Under each unique CDR3 protein, matching rows form one entry showing the most common genes and DNA. The sample table shows 300,000 to 400,000 distinct CDR3 sequences, and around 15% are seen once. About 41% of the sample comes from the top ten.

The source was PBMCs, mostly from graft donor cells, collected 360 days after TCRalphabeta/CD19-depleted stem cell transplant. These receptors were taken from a male patient between 2 and 10 years old who had a stem cell transplant for acute lymphoblastic leukemia, so the T cells may come from the graft donor.

The table lists this clonotype with many counts. One junction end does not reproduce the germline sequence, and a read error may be involved. This sequence joins TRBV7-2 and TRBJ2-3; the D is unclear. The CDR3 runs to 13 residues. CDR1 is SGHTA and CDR2 is FQGNSA in the germline V gene. Written as DNA, the CDR3 is TGTGCCAGCAGTTTAGTAGGCACAGATACGCAGTATTTT. Translation gives CASSLVGTDTQYF.

This chain connects TRBV7-2 to TRBJ2-5, with a possible D match to TRBD2 (6 bases). The V gene lost 2 bases and the J gene lost 5 bases, with 15 bases spanning the gap. The germline V gene encodes CDR1 SGHTA and CDR2 FQGNSA. The CDR3 loop spans 15 amino acids. DNA for the CDR3: TGTGCCAGCAGCTTATCGAGGTGGGGGAGGGAGACCCAGTACTTC. This sequence encodes CASSLSRWGRETQYF.

A few counts support this clonotype. The chain combines TRBV5-1 with TRBJ2-3; D call uncertain. This CDR3 region has 14 residues. Germline CDR1 SGHRS, CDR2 YFSETQ. V was pared by 0 bases and J by 4 bases, with 9 bases between. This CDR3 is CASSLDGVSDTQYF. CDR3 coding DNA: TGCGCCAGCAGCTTGGATGGAGTATCAGATACGCAGTATTTT.

This clonotype was seen more than once but under ten times. The chain employs TRBV25-1 and TRBJ1-3; TRBD1 matches 10 bases. The CDR3 runs 22 residues. V was clipped by 7 bases and J by 0 bases; unmatched bases: 24. Germline V gene data show CDR1 as MGHDK and CDR2 as SYGVNS. The CDR3 loop reads CASKNRSWDRGILPSSGNTIYF. CDR3 bases: TGTGCCAGCAAAAATAGGTCATGGGACAGGGGAATTCTGCCGAGCTCTGGAAACACCATATATTTT.

This clonotype was counted between two and nine times. V is TRBV9 and J is TRBJ1-2; D gene ambiguous. The CDR3 is made up of 10 amino acids. The ends were cut back, 5 bases at V and 4 bases at J, with 3 bases in the middle. CDR1 is SGDLS, CDR2 YYNGEE, per germline. CDR3 in amino acids: CASRFYGYTF. The CDR3 DNA is TGTGCCAGCAGGTTCTATGGCTACACCTTC.

The chain combines TRBV7-2 with TRBJ1-4, with D maybe TRBD1 (6 bases). Trimming removed 5 bases from V and 3 bases from J, with 10 bases in between. The CDR3 contains 14 residues. Germline loops: CDR1 SGHTA, CDR2 FQGNSA. The CDR3 DNA reads TGTGCCAGCAGCCTATGGGGGCCTAATGAAAAACTGTTTTTT. Its protein product is CASSLWGPNEKLFF.

This clonotype showed up just a few times. The chain combines TRBV12-3 or TRBV12-4 with TRBJ2-7, with TRBD2 as a possible D gene (6 bases). The CDR3 has 14 residues. V lost 1 base, J lost 2 bases, and 9 bases lay in between. The CDR3 region is CASSLDGSPYEQYF. Written as DNA, the CDR3 is TGTGCCAGCAGTTTAGACGGGAGCCCCTACGAGCAGTACTTC.

In regard to this clonotype: Relative to the germline gene, one junction end is altered; a read error may explain this. The chain's CDR3 is CAGSSYGTYNNEQFF. In DNA, the CDR3 is TGTGCCGGCTCATCGTATGGGACTTATAACAATGAGCAGTTCTTC. The chain has TRBV18 and TRBJ2-1; a possible D gene is TRBD2 (6 bases). Germline assignment: CDR1 KGHSH and CDR2 LQKENI. The CDR3 totals 15 residues.

This clonotype was detected ten times or more. The chain employs TRBV7-3 and TRBJ2-3; no clear D gene. Germline V lookup: CDR1 SGHTA, CDR2 FQGTGA. Trimming stripped 3 bases from V and 5 bases from J, with 15 bases between. The CDR3 totals 15 residues. CDR3 nucleotides: TGTGCCAGCAGCTTGTCCGGGTTTATTGAAGATACGCAGTATTTT. This sequence encodes CASSLSGFIEDTQYF.

This clonotype was seen repeatedly, ten times or more. The chain employs TRBV10-1 and TRBJ2-2; 10 bases are a match to TRBD1. The CDR3 covers 14 residues. Germline CDR1 WNHNN, CDR2 SYGVQD (reference sequence). The trim removed 6 bases at V and 6 bases at J, leaving 4 bases unmatched. The CDR3, as DNA: TGCGCCAGCAGAGTGGACAGGGGGGCCGGGGAGCTGTTTTTT. Translated: CASRVDRGAGELFF.

This sequence joins TRBV28 and TRBJ2-3; possibly TRBD1 or TRBD2 for D (7 bases each). From germline, CDR1 is MDHEN and CDR2 SYDVKM. Trimming cost V 5 bases and J 3 bases, with 15 bases left between them. The CDR3 sequence is 15 residues long. The CDR3 reads CASSGTAGLTDTQYF. CDR3 bases: TGTGCCAGCAGTGGGACAGCGGGACTGACAGATACGCAGTATTTT.

A few counts support this clonotype. The chain couples TRBV5-1 to TRBJ2-1; 14 bases match TRBD2. Germline V gene sequence: CDR1 SGHRS, CDR2 YFSETQ. The CDR3 extends over 14 amino acids. The V and J ends lost 4 bases and 15 bases, in that order; junction bases with no gene match: 9. The CDR3 nucleotides read TGCGCCAGCAGCCCGGGACTAGCGGGAGAGGTCCTGTTCTTC. Its translation is CASSPGLAGEVLFF.

This clonotype was counted between two and nine times. The J gene is TRBJ2-6, the V gene TRBV3-1; D possibly corresponds to TRBD1 (6 bases). In germline, CDR1 is LGHDT, CDR2 YNNKEL (reference sequence). V shed 4 bases and J shed 6 bases, with 22 bases lying between them. CDR3 size: 18 residues. In DNA, the CDR3 is TGTGCCAGCAGCCCCACCAGGGGATCAGCTCTTCAGGCCAACGTCCTGACTTTC. Its translation is CASSPTRGSALQANVLTF.

V and J are TRBV20-1 and TRBJ2-7, with 10 bases lining up with TRBD2. This CDR3 region has 15 residues. V was clipped by 1 base and J by 0 bases; unmatched bases: 3. In germline, CDR1 is DFQATT, CDR2 SNEGSKA (reference sequence). CDR3 region: CSARGPSGSSYEQYF. In DNA form, the CDR3 reads TGCAGTGCTAGAGGCCCTAGCGGGAGCTCCTACGAGCAGTACTTC.